This TCR beta chain was observed in a study of shared clonotypes between healthy human individuals. General observations from the study: A limitation of the genetic and exposure-history diversity represented arose from few donors.

Method: immunoSEQ multiplex PCR; TCRdb's copy keeps in-frame clones and lacks some. The sample lists roughly 1,500,000 clones; 98% were seen once. CDR1 DFQATT and CDR2 SNEGSKA come from the germline V gene (reference sequence). Trimming took off 2 bases at V and 6 bases at J, with 5 bases between the two ends. The CDR3 sequence is 11 residues long. Remarks on this clone: Its antigen is not identified. Other DNA sequences in this specimen translate into the identical CDR3.

Sequenced input: naive CD4+ T cells sorted from blood. The subset is: CD45RA+ positively selected. This TCR was sampled from a man under 40 in good health. This sequence joins TRBV20-1 and TRBJ2-1; weak D call: TRBD2 (5 bases). CDR3 DNA sequence: TGCAGTGCTAGAAGCGGCAATGAGCAGTTCTTC. This sequence encodes CSARSGNEQFF.